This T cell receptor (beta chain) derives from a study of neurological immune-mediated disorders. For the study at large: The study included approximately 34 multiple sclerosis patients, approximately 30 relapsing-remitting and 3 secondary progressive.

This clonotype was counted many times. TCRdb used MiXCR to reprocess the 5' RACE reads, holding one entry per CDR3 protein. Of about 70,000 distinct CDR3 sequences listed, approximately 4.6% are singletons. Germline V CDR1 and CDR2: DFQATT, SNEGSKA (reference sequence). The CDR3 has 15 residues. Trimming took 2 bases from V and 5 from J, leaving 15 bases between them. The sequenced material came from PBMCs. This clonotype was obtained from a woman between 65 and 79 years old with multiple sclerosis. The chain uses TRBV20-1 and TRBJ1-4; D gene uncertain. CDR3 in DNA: TGCAGTGCTAGACCCACGGGGAATTTCAATGAAAAACTGTTTTTT. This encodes CSARPTGNFNEKLFF.